Presented here are 23 T cell receptor beta chains from one specimen sequenced in a study of T cells in Graves' hyperthyroidism and ophthalmopathy. There were TCR beta CDR3 regions amplified from RNA transcripts. Initially, a first-round RT-PCR of the TCR CDR3 employed the HTBI primer set. Each CDR3 protein is one row after TCRdb ran MiXCR on the multiplex PCR reads. The repertoire holds 300,000 to 450,000 distinct CDR3 sequences, with 15% to 20% as singletons. The sequencing sample was made of blood. The receptors originated from a woman aged 25 to 45 with Graves' hyperthyroidism that later progressed to Graves' ophthalmopathy.

This clonotype has ten or more counts. The genes are TRBV12-3 or TRBV12-4 and TRBJ2-3; 9 nucleotides match TRBD1. The CDR3 is made up of 13 amino acids. With V trimmed by 4 bases and J by 10 bases, 6 bases remained unmatched. The CDR3 bases are TGTGCCAGCAGTTCCGGGACAGGGTTCTCGCAGTATTTT. This gives the protein CASSSGTGFSQYF.

The J gene is TRBJ1-5, the V gene TRBV6-4; D not resolved. The CDR3 runs 15 residues. Trimming removed 5 bases from V and 0 bases from J, with 11 bases in between. Germline CDR1 and CDR2: MRHNA and SNTAGT. The CDR3 sequence: CASSPDGNSNQPQHF. The CDR3 coding sequence is TGTGCCAGCAGTCCCGACGGCAATAGCAATCAGCCCCAGCATTTT.

This chain uses TRBV6-1 with TRBJ2-7; 8 bases align to TRBD1. Unmatched junction bases numbered 5, after V lost 3 bases and J lost 1 base. Per the germline V gene, CDR1 is MNHNS and CDR2 is SASEGT. The CDR3 sequence is 15 residues long. Written as DNA, the CDR3 is TGTGCCAGCAGTGACAGGGGGCGCGTTTCCTACGAGCAGTACTTC. Translation: CASSDRGRVSYEQYF.

This sequence joins TRBV28 and TRBJ2-1; D may correspond to TRBD1 or TRBD2 (5 bases each). Trimming removed 3 bases from V and 5 bases from J, with 14 bases in between. Germline lookup yields CDR1 MDHEN and CDR2 SYDVKM. The CDR3 covers 15 residues. The CDR3 DNA is TGTGCCAGCAGTTTCGGTGGGGGTCGAGACAATGAGCAGTTCTTC. Protein product: CASSFGGGRDNEQFF.

This clonotype was found many times. The chain joins TRBV27 to TRBJ2-3; 12 bases map to TRBD2. This CDR3 contains 14 residues. V shed 6 bases, J shed 8 bases, and the junction held 6 bases outside the gene matches. Germline V gene sequence: CDR1 MNHEY, CDR2 SMNVEV (reference sequence). The CDR3 coding sequence is TGTGCCAGCAGACTAGCGGGGGGCCAAGTTACGCAGTATTTT. This codes for CASRLAGGQVTQYF.

This clonotype was observed at least ten times. The J gene is TRBJ2-2, the V gene TRBV11-3, with D maybe TRBD2 (6 bases). The germline gives CDR1 SGHNT, CDR2 YENEEA. V was trimmed by 2 bases and J by 1 base, leaving 14 bases between them. The CDR3 extends over 17 amino acids. The CDR3 region is CASSLLGLGGNTGELFF. The CDR3 DNA reads TGTGCCAGCAGCTTACTCGGACTGGGGGGGAACACCGGGGAGCTGTTTTTT.

Comments on this clonotype: Relative to the germline gene, one junction end is altered; a read error may explain this. The genes are TRBV12-3 or TRBV12-4 and TRBJ2-2, with TRBD2 identical over 12 bases. The CDR3 consists of 16 residues. The CDR3 nucleotides read TGTGCCAGCAAATCTAGCGGGGGGGCCGACACCGTGGAGCTGTTTTTT. This translates into CASKSSGGADTVELFF.

This clonotype was picked up many times. The chain couples TRBV15 to TRBJ1-6; 7 nucleotides match TRBD1. Per the germline V gene, CDR1 is LNHNV and CDR2 is YYDKDF (reference sequence). This CDR3 has 15 amino acids. The trim removed 1 base at V and 11 bases at J, leaving 8 bases unmatched. CDR3 sequence reads: CATSRGVGGIAPLHF. In DNA form, the CDR3 reads TGTGCCACCAGCAGAGGTGTAGGGGGCATAGCACCCCTCCACTTT.

This clonotype was seen repeatedly, ten times or more. The chain has TRBV6-5 and TRBJ2-5; 10 bases are shared with TRBD2. Germline V gene lookup returns CDR1 MNHEY and CDR2 SVGAGI. V dropped 0 bases and J dropped 5; count of bases not matched to a gene: 6. The CDR3 spans 16 residues. The CDR3 region is CASSYSSSGSFETQYF. CDR3 coding DNA: TGTGCCAGCAGTTACTCGTCTAGCGGGAGTTTCGAGACCCAGTACTTC.

This clonotype was picked up many times. The chain recombines TRBV20-1 with TRBJ1-1, with TRBD1 as a possible D gene (5 bases). In germline, CDR1 is DFQATT, CDR2 SNEGSKA (reference sequence). V gave up 0 bases and J gave up 3 bases, with 11 bases separating them. The CDR3 is 14 amino acids. In DNA, the CDR3 is TGCAGTGCTAGAGAAGGTGGGGCGGACACTGAAGCTTTCTTT. It encodes CSAREGGADTEAFF.

This clonotype came up many times. The chain uses TRBV3-1 and TRBJ1-1; TRBD1 matches at 7 bases. Per germline, CDR1 LGHDT and CDR2 YNNKEL (reference sequence). Germline trimming cut 2 bases from V and 5 bases from J; bases unmatched to any gene: 14. This CDR3 region has 17 residues. DNA for the CDR3: TGTGCCAGCAGCCAACTCAGACAGGGCCCGATAGGGACTGAAGCTTTCTTT. Translation gives CASSQLRQGPIGTEAFF.

For this clonotype: The junction departs from germline at one end; a sequencing error may be responsible. The J gene is TRBJ2-2, the V gene TRBV27; D possibly matches TRBD1 or TRBD2 (6 bases each). CDR3 length: 15 residues. Germline V gives CDR1 MNHEY, CDR2 SMNVEV (reference sequence). The chain's CDR3 is CARSYRDSNTGELFF. CDR3 nucleotide sequence: TGTGCCAGAAGTTACAGGGACTCGAACACCGGGGAGCTGTTTTTT.

This clonotype showed up many times. The chain recombines TRBV11-3 with TRBJ1-1; D is ambiguous. This CDR3 has 12 amino acids. Trimming pared 5 bases from V and 3 bases from J, leaving 7 bases between. Per the germline V gene, CDR1 is SGHNT and CDR2 is YENEEA. DNA of the CDR3: TGTGCCAGCAGCCACGGAGACACTGAAGCTTTCTTT. Amino acid sequence: CASSHGDTEAFF.

This clonotype was counted at least ten times. The genes are TRBV5-1 and TRBJ1-1; D is uncertain. CDR1 and CDR2 (germline): SGHRS, YFSETQ. The CDR3 loop spans 15 amino acids. V gave up 0 bases and J gave up 5 bases, with 14 bases separating them. This CDR3 reads CASSLGRGGRTEAFF. Here the CDR3 DNA reads TGCGCCAGCAGCTTGGGGCGGGGAGGTAGAACTGAAGCTTTCTTT.

This clonotype was counted ten times or more. The chain joins TRBV2 to TRBJ2-5; 9 bases align to TRBD1. V lost 6 bases and J lost 2; bases outside the gene matches: 4. The CDR3 runs 14 residues. Per the germline V gene, CDR1 is SNHLY and CDR2 is FYNNEI. Here the CDR3 reads CASRVDRGQETQYF. CDR3 nucleotide sequence: TGTGCCAGCAGGGTTGACAGGGGGCAAGAGACCCAGTACTTC.

The CDR3 sequence: CASSHTTGTSGSGTDTQYF. The CDR3 DNA follows: TGTGCCAGCAGCCACACGACCGGGACTAGCGGGAGTGGCACAGATACGCAGTATTTT. The J gene is TRBJ2-3, the V gene TRBV13; 14 bases are shared with TRBD2. CDR1 and CDR2 from the germline V gene are PRHDT and FYEKMQ (reference sequence). Unmatched junction bases numbered 11, after V lost 5 bases and J lost 1 base. This CDR3 contains 19 residues.

A few counts support this clonotype. The rearrangement links TRBV29-1 to TRBJ1-1; 9 nucleotides agree with TRBD1. Looked up from germline, CDR1 is SQVTM and CDR2 is ANQGSEA. This CDR3 has 13 amino acids. After removal of 3 bases from V and 6 bases from J, the junction contained 5 bases not matched to a gene. The CDR3 DNA reads as TGCAGCGTTGAGGATGGGACAGGGCCTGAAGCTTTCTTT. Translating gives CSVEDGTGPEAFF.

J is TRBJ1-1 and V is TRBV4-2; D remains ambiguous. Germline V gene sequence: CDR1 LGHNA, CDR2 YNFKEQ. V lost 3 bases, J lost 3 bases, and 17 bases lay in between. CDR3 length: 16 amino acids. Here the CDR3 DNA reads TGTGCCAGCAGCCATCAACCCGGGATTACCGACACTGAAGCTTTCTTT. Protein sequence: CASSHQPGITDTEAFF.

The table lists this clonotype with many counts. The V call is TRBV12-3 or TRBV12-4, the J call TRBJ2-2, with 9 bases fitting TRBD1. The V segment lost 5 bases and the J segment 7 bases; nucleotides outside the gene matches: 8. There are 15 residues in the CDR3. DNA of the CDR3: TGTGCCAGCAGTATTTTAGGACAGGGGATCGGGGAGCTGTTTTTT. Translating gives CASSILGQGIGELFF.

A note on this clonotype: The junction differs from germline at one of its ends, possibly a read error. The chain combines TRBV9 with TRBJ2-5; 8 nucleotides agree with TRBD1. CDR1 is SGDLS, CDR2 YYNGEE, per germline. The CDR3 runs 16 residues. This CDR3 is CAGSDGTGSYQETQYF. The CDR3 DNA is TGTGCCGGCAGCGACGGGACAGGATCGTACCAAGAGACCCAGTACTTC.

This clonotype was seen repeatedly, ten times or more. The chain couples TRBV28 to TRBJ1-1, with TRBD1 matching 9 bases. The CDR3 length is 16 residues. The V gene's germline CDR1 is MDHEN and CDR2 SYDVKM. The V and J ends lost 4 bases and 8 bases, in that order; junction bases with no gene match: 14. In nucleotides, the CDR3 is TGTGCCAGCAGTTCATTGGGACAGGGAGGTGGTTGGGAAGCTTTCTTT. It is translated as CASSSLGQGGGWEAFF. The full variable domain, with the rest looked up from reference TRBV28 and TRBJ1-1, is DVKVTQSSRYLVKRTGEKVFLECVQDMDHENMFWYRQDPGLGLRLIYFSYDVKMKEKGDIPEGYSVSREKKERFSLILESASTNQTSMYLCASSSLGQGGGWEAFFGQGTRLTVV.

This clonotype was seen a few times. This rearrangement joins TRBV4-1 to TRBJ2-7; D is unclear. The CDR3 is made up of 16 amino acids. Trimming left V 0 bases short and J 3 bases short, with 15 bases between. Germline loops: CDR1 MGHRA, CDR2 YSYEKL. The CDR3 loop reads CASSQDTARSDYEQYF. The CDR3 DNA is TGCGCCAGCAGCCAAGATACGGCGAGGAGCGACTACGAGCAGTACTTC.

This clonotype has ten or more counts. The V and J genes are TRBV2 and TRBJ1-1; 7 bases agree with TRBD1. Germline V gene lookup returns CDR1 SNHLY and CDR2 FYNNEI. V shed 8 bases and J 0 bases; nucleotides not matched to a gene: 3. The CDR3 contains 13 residues. The CDR3: CASRGQLNTEAFF. The CDR3 DNA reads TGTGCCAGCCGGGGACAGTTGAACACTGAAGCTTTCTTT.